These T cell receptor beta chains were read from a single sample in a study of OX40 agonist ivuxolimab in advanced cancers. Sequencing used immunoSEQ multiplex PCR; TCRdb keeps in-frame clones, though not all of them. Of some 39,000 clones in the sample, about 88% were seen once. Sequencing was performed on CD4+ or CD8+ T cells sorted from blood, taken in a trial of the OX40 agonist ivuxolimab. These receptors were collected from an adult with an advanced solid tumor such as melanoma, head and neck, liver or kidney cancer. Both conserved end residues are part of each CDR3. The D gene is left open where the match is weak. The listing skips clone size in some rows; elsewhere it reads once, few, many or a size class.

V gene	J gene	clone size	D gene	CDR3 protein	CDR3 DNA
TRBV18	TRBJ2-2	NA	NA	CASSQIVQGTGELFF	TGTGCCAGCTCACAAATCGTACAGGGAACCGGGGAGCTGTTTTTT
TRBV2	TRBJ2-1	NA	NA	CASSTGSVHEQFF	TGTGCCAGCAGTACAGGGTCCGTCCATGAGCAGTTCTTC
TRBV7-7	TRBJ2-7	NA	NA	CASSLRRGDPYEQYF	TGTGCTAGCAGCTTACGAAGAGGGGACCCCTACGAGCAGTACTTC
TRBV7-8	TRBJ2-1	NA	TRBD2	CASSLGAGGYYNEQFF	TGTGCCAGCAGCTTAGGGGCGGGAGGCTATTACAATGAGCAGTTCTTC
TRBV7-2	TRBJ2-2	once	TRBD2	CASSPRFGLAGTGELFF	TGTGCCAGCAGCCCCCGTTTCGGACTAGCAGGCACCGGGGAGCTGTTTTTT
TRBV10-3	TRBJ2-5	NA	NA	CASRDLGETQYF	TGTGCCAGCAGGGACCTTGGGGAGACCCAGTACTTC
TRBV5-1	TRBJ2-5	NA	NA	CASSLGWGQETQYF	TGCGCCAGCAGCTTGGGCTGGGGCCAAGAGACCCAGTACTTC
TRBV7-6	TRBJ2-7	NA	TRBD1	CASSSGQASSEQYF	TGTGCCAGCAGCTCTGGACAGGCTAGCTCCGAGCAGTACTTC
TRBV5-1	TRBJ2-7	NA	TRBD2	CASSYSGRTYEQYF	TGCGCCAGCAGCTATAGCGGGAGAACCTACGAGCAGTACTTC
TRBV18	TRBJ2-5	NA	TRBD1	CASSPGQQETQYF	TGTGCCAGCTCACCGGGACAGCAAGAGACCCAGTACTTC
TRBV13	TRBJ2-7	NA	TRBD1	CASSENRGSYEQYF	TGTGCCAGCAGCGAAAACAGGGGCTCCTACGAGCAGTACTTC